These T cell receptor beta chains were read from a single sample in a study of beta chain features in type 1 diabetes. Sequencing was performed with immunoSEQ multiplex PCR; in TCRdb, only in-frame clones are kept and a portion is missing. There are about 180,000 clones in the sample; roughly 7.1% occur only once, and 0.94% lies in the top ten. The sample consisted of central memory CD4+ T cells from blood. These receptors were collected from a woman aged 40-49 years with type 1 diabetes. Each CDR3 is given with its conserved first and last residue. A D gene is named only where the DNA matches it firmly. Clone size appears in some rows only: once, few, many, or a class for an expanded clone.

CDR3aa	CDR3nt	abundance	d_gene	v_gene	j_gene
CSGRTDTQYF	TGCAGCGGGCGCACAGATACGCAGTATTTT	few	.	TRBV29-1	TRBJ2-3
CASSLSGTAGNTIYF	TGTGCCAGCAGTTTATCGGGGACAGCTGGAAACACCATATATTTT	.	TRBD1	TRBV28	TRBJ1-3
CSWGSGRTQETQYF	TGCAGTTGGGGGAGCGGGAGAACTCAAGAGACCCAGTACTTC	.	TRBD2	TRBV29-1	TRBJ2-5
CASRETYEQYF	TGTGCCAGTAGGGAGACCTACGAGCAGTACTTC	.	.	TRBV28	TRBJ2-7
CASSLASGGVDTQYF	TGTGCCAGCAGCTTAGCTAGCGGGGGGGTGGATACGCAGTATTTT	.	TRBD2	TRBV7-2	TRBJ2-3
CAWRTSGSSYEQYF	TGTGCCTGGAGGACTAGCGGGAGCTCCTACGAGCAGTACTTC	few	TRBD2	TRBV30	TRBJ2-7
CASGSRGEGSYEQYF	TGTGCCAGCGGTAGCAGGGGTGAGGGCTCCTACGAGCAGTACTTC	few	.	TRBV6-5	TRBJ2-7
CASSPRGRDRGVRGTTEAFF	TGTGCCAGCTCACCCCGAGGCCGGGACAGGGGCGTAAGGGGAACCACTGAAGCTTTCTTT	few	TRBD1	TRBV18	TRBJ1-1
CASSEGRNTEAFF	TGTGCCAGCAGTGAAGGTCGGAACACTGAAGCTTTCTTT	.	.	TRBV2	TRBJ1-1
CASSPRADNEQFF	TGTGCCAGCAGCCCCAGGGCGGACAATGAGCAGTTCTTC	.	.	TRBV7-2	TRBJ2-1
CASSLKAENYGYTF	TGTGCCAGCAGCCTTAAGGCGGAGAACTATGGCTACACCTTC	.	.	TRBV28	TRBJ1-2
CASTIAVVGQPQHF	TGTGCCAGTACCATAGCAGTGGTAGGCCAGCCCCAGCATTTT	.	.	TRBV19	TRBJ1-5
CASSPDGRALETQYF	TGTGCCAGTTCACCGGACGGGAGGGCCCTTGAGACCCAGTACTTC	few	TRBD2	TRBV18	TRBJ2-5
CASSSGLAGRDEQFF	TGTGCCAGCAGCTCCGGACTAGCGGGAAGGGATGAGCAGTTCTTC	few	TRBD2	TRBV7-7	TRBJ2-1
CASTVLLNTIYF	TGTGCCAGCACAGTCCTCCTGAACACCATATATTTT	.	.	TRBV7-9	TRBJ1-3
CASSLWTGPNTEAFF	TGCGCCAGCAGCCTCTGGACAGGGCCGAACACTGAAGCTTTCTTT	.	TRBD1	TRBV5-1	TRBJ1-1
CASSLQVRGSQKLFF	TGTGCCAGCAGTTTGCAAGTACGGGGATCGCAAAAACTGTTTTTT	.	.	TRBV28	TRBJ1-4
CASSLESGQPQHF	TGCGCCAGCAGCCTTGAGAGCGGCCAGCCCCAGCATTTT	.	.	TRBV4-3	TRBJ1-5
CASSESRSDSLNFEQFF	TGTGCCAGCAGCGAATCCAGATCCGACAGTTTGAATTTCGAGCAGTTCTTC	.	.	TRBV7-8	TRBJ2-1
CASSPSGEGYTF	TGTGCCAGCAGCCCCTCGGGGGAAGGCTACACCTTC	.	.	TRBV9	TRBJ1-2
CASSTGRQPQHF	TGTGCCAGCAGTACCGGGAGGCAGCCCCAGCATTTT	few	.	TRBV6-5	TRBJ1-5
CASSPQGALLVGELFF	TGTGCCAGCAGCCCACAGGGGGCCCTCCTAGTCGGGGAGCTGTTTTTT	.	TRBD1	TRBV7-3	TRBJ2-2
CASSRGQGTEAFF	TGTGCCAGCAGCCGCGGACAAGGCACTGAAGCTTTCTTT	.	.	TRBV7-9	TRBJ1-1
CASSLRQGSTDTQYF	TGTGCTAGCAGCTTAAGACAGGGCAGCACAGATACGCAGTATTTT	few	TRBD1	TRBV7-7	TRBJ2-3
CASSQNPGSGNTIYF	TGCGCCAGCAGCCAGAATCCGGGGTCTGGAAACACCATATATTTT	.	.	TRBV4-1	TRBJ1-3
CASSSGQPGYTF	TGTGCCAGCTCATCTGGACAGCCTGGCTACACCTTC	few	.	TRBV18	TRBJ1-2
CASSPRVGKETQYF	TGTGCCAGCAGCCCCAGGGTGGGGAAAGAGACCCAGTACTTC	.	.	TRBV7-8	TRBJ2-5
CASSSSGRAYDTQYF	TGTGCCAGTAGTTCTAGCGGGAGGGCCTACGATACGCAGTATTTT	.	TRBD2	TRBV19	TRBJ2-3
CAISEGVSNQPQHF	TGTGCCATCAGTGAAGGAGTTAGCAATCAGCCCCAGCATTTT	few	.	TRBV10-3	TRBJ1-5
CASSYLEGETQYF	TGTGCCAGCAGTTACCTCGAGGGAGAGACCCAGTACTTC	few	.	TRBV6-6	TRBJ2-5
CASSRTSGRLDTQYF	TGTGCCAGCAGCAGGACTAGCGGGAGACTAGATACGCAGTATTTT	few	TRBD2	TRBV7-2	TRBJ2-3
CASSPPSRSDTQYF	TGTGCCAGCTCACCCCCCAGTCGCTCAGATACGCAGTATTTT	few	.	TRBV18	TRBJ2-3
CASSSNYGYTF	TGTGCCAGCAGCTCGAACTATGGCTACACCTTC	.	.	TRBV5-8	TRBJ1-2